Listed here are 31 T cell receptor beta chains from one sample, sequenced in a study of Tregs in tolerant kidney transplant recipients. Clones were read by immunoSEQ multiplex PCR, and TCRdb kept only the in-frame ones, dropping some. The table has 110,000 or so clones, roughly 92% seen once. Sample: CD4+ T cells from blood. The receptors stem from a human donor in good health.

The chain is built from TRBV11-2 and TRBJ2-6; the D gene is possibly TRBD2 (6 bases). Germline V lookup: CDR1 SGHAT, CDR2 FQNNGV. The CDR3 runs 15 residues. Trimming pared 5 bases from V and 2 bases from J, leaving 10 bases between. The CDR3 sequence is CASSLTGAGANVLTF. In DNA form, the CDR3 reads TGTGCCAGCAGCCTGACGGGGGCTGGGGCCAACGTCCTGACTTTC.

A few counts support this clone. The CDR3 bases are TGTGCCAGCAGCCAAGATATGGCGGGGGAGACAGATACGCAGTATTTT. This codes for CASSQDMAGETDTQYF. The V call is TRBV4-2, the J call TRBJ2-3; 7 nucleotides match TRBD2. The CDR3 is 16 amino acids. V dropped 0 bases and J dropped 3; count of bases not matched to a gene: 6. Germline CDR1 reads LGHNA; CDR2 reads YNFKEQ.

This chain joins TRBV19 and TRBJ2-1; TRBD2 matches at 9 bases. The J segment lost 4 bases and the V segment lost 3 bases, leaving 7 bases of the junction unmatched. The CDR3 is made up of 16 amino acids. CDR1 LNHDA and CDR2 SQIVND come from the germline V gene (reference sequence). The CDR3, as DNA: TGTGCCAGTAGTATTTCCCTAGCGGGGCTTTACAATGAGCAGTTCTTC. Protein sequence: CASSISLAGLYNEQFF.

The chain couples TRBV18 to TRBJ2-3, with no clear D. Per the germline V gene, CDR1 is KGHSH and CDR2 is LQKENI. V lost 3 bases and J lost 6, with 16 bases in between. The CDR3 totals 15 residues. The CDR3: CASSPTFWSMDTQYF. The CDR3 DNA sequence: TGTGCCAGCTCACCGACCTTTTGGTCAATGGATACGCAGTATTTT.

The J gene is TRBJ1-6, the V gene TRBV7-2; D is uncertain. This CDR3 is built from 13 residues. The V end was cut by 3 bases, the J end by 9 bases, with 9 bases between. In germline, CDR1 is SGHTA, CDR2 FQGNSA. For the CDR3, the DNA is TGTGCCAGCAGCTTCGAGGGTACTTCACCCCTCCACTTT. Protein product: CASSFEGTSPLHF.

This clone was seen just once. The chain carries TRBV5-4 and TRBJ2-7; TRBD2 is a possible D gene (6 bases). The CDR3 loop spans 13 amino acids. Germline V gives CDR1 SGHNT, CDR2 YYREEE (reference sequence). Trimming left V 4 bases short and J 3 bases short, with 11 bases between. The CDR3 DNA is TGTGCCAGCAGCGGCGGGACGGACTACGAGCAGTACTTC. Protein product: CASSGGTDYEQYF.

The chain links TRBV30 to TRBJ2-3; a weak D match, TRBD2 (7 bases). CDR1 and CDR2 (germline): GTSNPN, SVGIG (reference sequence). V was pared by 5 bases and J by 5 bases, with 17 bases between. This CDR3 spans 14 amino acids. The CDR3 nucleotides read TGTGCCTGGTCCTGGCGGGGGCCCAGAGATACGCAGTATTTT. Its protein is CAWSWRGPRDTQYF.

The chain employs TRBV5-1 and TRBJ1-2, with 7 nucleotides matching TRBD1. V trimming: 4 bases; J trimming: 2 bases; junction bases outside the gene matches: 14. CDR3 length equals 17 residues. Germline V CDR1 and CDR2: SGHRS, YFSETQ. CDR3 sequence reads: CASSQKPVAGGNYGYTF. The CDR3 DNA reads TGCGCCAGCAGCCAAAAACCCGTGGCAGGGGGAAACTATGGCTACACCTTC.

The chain couples TRBV4-1 to TRBJ2-3; D gene ambiguous. There are 14 residues in the CDR3. Germline CDR1 reads MGHRA; CDR2 reads YSYEKL. With 1 base removed from V and 2 bases from J, the gap between germline ends came to 7 bases. The CDR3 nucleotides are TGCGCCAGCAGCCAAGTTCTCCTCACAGATACGCAGTATTTT. This codes for CASSQVLLTDTQYF.

J is TRBJ2-1 and V is TRBV9, with 13 positions matching TRBD2. CDR1 SGDLS and CDR2 YYNGEE come from the germline V gene. V gave up 3 bases and J gave up 9 bases; unmatched junction bases: 6. The CDR3 has 15 amino acids. CDR3 sequence (DNA): TGTGCCAGCAGCGCACTAGCGGGGGGGCGGATTGAGCAGTTCTTC. It is translated as CASSALAGGRIEQFF.

The chain combines TRBV10-3 with TRBJ2-2; no clear D. With 6 bases removed from V and 11 bases from J, the gap between germline ends came to 19 bases. Germline V lookup: CDR1 ENHRY, CDR2 SYGVKD. The CDR3 is 14 residues long. The CDR3 protein is CAISPPNRPVELFF. The DNA for the CDR3 is TGTGCCATCAGCCCCCCCAACCGGCCCGTAGAGCTGTTTTTT.

The rearrangement links TRBV7-9 to TRBJ1-1, with D hard to call. Trimming cost V 2 bases and J 1 base, with 8 bases left between them. The germline V gene encodes CDR1 SEHNR and CDR2 FQNEAQ (reference sequence). The CDR3 loop spans 14 amino acids. CDR3 in amino acids: CASSLSLENTEAFF. CDR3 in DNA: TGTGCCAGCAGCTTAAGTTTAGAGAACACTGAAGCTTTCTTT.

The genes are TRBV10-3 and TRBJ2-5; the D is unclear. Germline V gene data show CDR1 as ENHRY and CDR2 as SYGVKD. CDR3 size: 12 residues. Trimming took 2 bases from V and 1 from J, leaving 2 bases between them. CDR3 in amino acids: CAISEAQETQYF. CDR3 DNA sequence: TGTGCCATCAGTGAGGCCCAAGAGACCCAGTACTTC.

The chain combines TRBV5-1 with TRBJ2-6; either TRBD1 or TRBD2 may fit D (5 bases each). Germline assignment: CDR1 SGHRS and CDR2 YFSETQ. This CDR3 has 21 amino acids. With 4 bases removed from V and 4 bases from J, the gap between germline ends came to 30 bases. The CDR3 DNA reads as TGCGCCAGCAGCGGATCTCCAGGGCGAGAACTAGTGGAGGCAGGGGCCAACGTCCTGACTTTC. Translation gives CASSGSPGRELVEAGANVLTF.

The chain has TRBV19 and TRBJ2-5, with 7 bases fitting TRBD2. There are 14 residues in the CDR3. The germline gives CDR1 LNHDA, CDR2 SQIVND (reference sequence). V lost 7 bases to trimming and J lost 5 bases; unmatched junction nucleotides: 10. The chain's CDR3 is CASKETSLWETQYF. DNA of the CDR3: TGTGCCAGTAAGGAGACTAGCTTGTGGGAGACCCAGTACTTC. The whole variable domain, remainder taken from reference TRBV19 and TRBJ2-5, is DGGITQSPKYLFRKEGQNVTLSCEQNLNHDAMYWYRQDPGQGLRLIYYSQIVNDFQKGDIAEGYSVSREKKESFPLTVTSAQKNPTAFYLCASKETSLWETQYFGPGTRLLVL.

The V and J genes are TRBV7-9 and TRBJ2-7; 8 nucleotides line up with TRBD1. From germline, CDR1 is SEHNR and CDR2 FQNEAQ (reference sequence). CDR3 length equals 13 residues. J gave up 5 bases and V 4 bases, and 4 bases lay outside the gene matches. In nucleotides, the CDR3 is TGTGCCAGCAGCTCGACAGGGGACCACGAGCAGTACTTC. Its protein product is CASSSTGDHEQYF.

V is TRBV12-5 and J is TRBJ2-3, with 10 bases fitting TRBD2. The length of the CDR3 is 15 residues. V was pared by 1 base and J by 5 bases, with 3 bases of the junction left unmatched. In germline, CDR1 is LGHNT, CDR2 FRNRAP. CDR3 DNA: TGTGCTAGTGGTTTGGGGGTAGCGGGGGGAGATACGCAGTATTTT. Encoded protein: CASGLGVAGGDTQYF.

The genes are TRBV2 and TRBJ2-7, with D perhaps TRBD2 (5 bases). Germline CDR1 reads SNHLY; CDR2 reads FYNNEI. Trimming pared 5 bases from V and 2 bases from J, leaving 10 bases between. The CDR3 loop spans 13 amino acids. The CDR3 sequence: CASSPTGTYEQYF. The CDR3 DNA reads as TGTGCCAGCAGTCCCACGGGGACCTACGAGCAGTACTTC.

The J gene is TRBJ2-7, the V gene TRBV11-2; 7 nucleotides match TRBD1. Germline loops: CDR1 SGHAT, CDR2 FQNNGV. The CDR3 has 15 residues. V was pared by 5 bases and J by 3 bases, with 10 bases of the junction left unmatched. This CDR3 is CASSEAGTDLYEQYF. The CDR3, as DNA: TGTGCCAGCAGCGAAGCCGGGACAGACCTCTACGAGCAGTACTTC.

In nucleotides, the CDR3 is TGTGCCAGCCGCTCTTATCAGGGTCGGGCCAATGAGCAGTTCTTC. Its translation is CASRSYQGRANEQFF. The chain recombines TRBV21-1 with TRBJ2-1; TRBD1, the table's D call, was not compared with the DNA. TRBV21-1 is assigned pseudogene status. CDR3 length equals 15 residues.

This chain connects TRBV7-8 to TRBJ1-2; D call uncertain. V dropped 5 bases and J dropped 4 bases, with 17 bases sitting between them. Germline V gene sequence: CDR1 SGHVS, CDR2 FQNEAQ. The CDR3 has 15 amino acids. CDR3 region: CASSPPRGVGYGYTF. The CDR3 DNA is TGTGCCAGCAGCCCCCCCAGAGGAGTGGGCTATGGCTACACCTTC.

V usage is TRBV11-2 and J usage is TRBJ2-5; D perhaps matches TRBD1 (5 bases). The CDR3 loop spans 14 amino acids. Trimming took 3 bases from V and 5 from J, leaving 13 bases between them. Germline V lookup: CDR1 SGHAT, CDR2 FQNNGV. The CDR3 spells CASSFDSKRETQYF. CDR3 in DNA: TGTGCCAGCAGCTTCGACAGCAAGAGGGAGACCCAGTACTTC. Combining the CDR3 with reference TRBV11-2 and TRBJ2-5 gives the whole variable domain EAGVAQSPRYKIIEKRQSVAFWCNPISGHATLYWYQQILGQGPKLLIQFQNNGVVDDSQLPKDRFSAERLKGVDSTLKIQPAKLEDSAVYLCASSFDSKRETQYFGPGTRLLVL.

V usage is TRBV2 and J usage is TRBJ2-2; 9 nucleotides align to TRBD2. V lost 10 bases and J lost 7; bases outside the gene matches: 10. The length of the CDR3 is 14 residues. Germline assignment: CDR1 SNHLY and CDR2 FYNNEI. DNA for the CDR3: TGTGCCACTAGGCCGGGACTAGCAGGCGGGGAGCTGTTTTTT. This codes for CATRPGLAGGELFF.

V and J are TRBV5-4 and TRBJ1-4; TRBD1 is a possible D gene (5 bases). The V gene's germline CDR1 is SGHNT and CDR2 YYREEE (reference sequence). The ends were cut back, 4 bases at V and 0 bases at J, with 7 bases in the middle. The CDR3 consists of 14 residues. The CDR3 protein is CASSGAATNEKLFF. The CDR3 DNA reads as TGTGCCAGCAGCGGGGCCGCAACTAATGAAAAACTGTTTTTT.

The chain combines TRBV6-6 with TRBJ2-2; D unclear. V lost 5 bases to trimming and J lost 1 base, with 5 bases between them. The germline CDR1 and CDR2 sequences are MNHNY and SVGAGI (reference sequence). The CDR3 contains 13 residues. CDR3 DNA: TGTGCCAGCAGTCTAAGGAACACCGGGGAGCTGTTTTTT. It encodes CASSLRNTGELFF.

Written as DNA, the CDR3 is TGTGCCAGCAGCGGCGGGACTGCCAGCTCTGGGGCCAACGTCCTGACTTTC. This sequence encodes CASSGGTASSGANVLTF. This chain connects TRBV13 to TRBJ2-6, with D perhaps TRBD2 (6 bases). There are 17 residues in the CDR3. Germline loops: CDR1 PRHDT, CDR2 FYEKMQ (reference sequence). Trimming removed 5 bases at V and 0 bases at J, with 14 bases between. The full variable domain, rest sourced from reference TRBV13 and TRBJ2-6, is AAGVIQSPRHLIKEKRETATLKCYPIPRHDTVYWYQQGPGQDPQFLISFYEKMQSDKGSIPDRFSAQQFSDYHSELNMSSLELGDSALYFCASSGGTASSGANVLTFGAGSRLTVL.

This clone was recorded a few times. The V call is TRBV5-1, the J call TRBJ1-1, with TRBD1 identical over 8 bases. Germline V CDR1 and CDR2: SGHRS, YFSETQ. V lost 5 bases, J lost 6 bases, and 3 bases stayed unmatched. The CDR3 sequence is 12 residues long. CDR3 amino acids: CASSQGAAEAFF. In DNA, the CDR3 is TGCGCCAGCAGTCAGGGGGCTGCTGAAGCTTTCTTT. Drawing the rest from reference TRBV5-1 and TRBJ1-1, the complete variable domain is KAGVTQTPRYLIKTRGQQVTLSCSPISGHRSVSWYQQTPGQGLQFLFEYFSETQRNKGNFPGRFSGRQFSNSRSEMNVSTLELGDSALYLCASSQGAAEAFFGQGTRLTVV.

J is TRBJ2-1 and V is TRBV9, with no clear D. CDR3 length: 14 residues. Trimming removed 4 bases at V and 4 bases at J, with 12 bases between. Germline CDR1 and CDR2: SGDLS and YYNGEE. The CDR3 reads CASSPHSVYNEQFF. In nucleotides, the CDR3 is TGTGCCAGCAGCCCCCATTCCGTATACAATGAGCAGTTCTTC.

This clone was seen a handful of times. The chain combines TRBV15 with TRBJ1-5; no firm D call. Germline loops: CDR1 LNHNV, CDR2 YYDKDF (reference sequence). V shed 0 bases and J shed 6 bases, with 9 bases lying between them. The CDR3 is made up of 14 amino acids. The CDR3, as DNA: TGTGCCACCAGCAGAGAGCCAATTGGTCAGCCCCAGCATTTT. Translated, it gives CATSREPIGQPQHF.

V is TRBV5-1 and J is TRBJ2-7; perhaps TRBD1 as D (6 bases). The ends were cut back, 3 bases at V and 1 base at J, with 20 bases in the middle. Germline V CDR1 and CDR2: SGHRS, YFSETQ. The CDR3 has 17 amino acids. CDR3: CASSSNQGQRRSYEQYF. The CDR3 DNA sequence: TGCGCCAGCAGCTCGAACCAGGGACAAAGGAGGTCCTACGAGCAGTACTTC.

V gene TRBV7-8 combines with J gene TRBJ2-5; D not resolved. The CDR3 has 15 residues. Per germline, CDR1 SGHVS and CDR2 FQNEAQ. Deletions cut 3 bases from V and 5 bases from J, with 16 bases between. CDR3 DNA sequence: TGTGCCAGCAGCTTCCCCCGACGGGCGGATGAGACCCAGTACTTC. Amino acid sequence: CASSFPRRADETQYF. The whole variable domain, remainder taken from reference TRBV7-8 and TRBJ2-5, is GAGVSQSPRYKVAKRGQDVALRCDPISGHVSLFWYQQALGQGPEFLTYFQNEAQLDKSGLPSDRFFAERPEGSVSTLKIQRTQQEDSAVYLCASSFPRRADETQYFGPGTRLLVL.